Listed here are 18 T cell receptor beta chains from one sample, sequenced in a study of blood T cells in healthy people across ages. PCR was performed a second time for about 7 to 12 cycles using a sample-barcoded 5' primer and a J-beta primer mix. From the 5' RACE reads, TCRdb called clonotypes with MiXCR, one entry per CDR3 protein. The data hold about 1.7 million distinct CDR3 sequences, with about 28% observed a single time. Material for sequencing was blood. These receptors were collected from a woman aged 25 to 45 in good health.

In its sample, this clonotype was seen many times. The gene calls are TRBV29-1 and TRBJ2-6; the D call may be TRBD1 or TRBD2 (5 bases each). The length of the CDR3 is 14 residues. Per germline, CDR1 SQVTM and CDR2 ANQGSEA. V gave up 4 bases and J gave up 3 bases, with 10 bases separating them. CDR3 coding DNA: TGCAGCGTTGCGAGGGGTGGTGGGGCCAACGTCCTGACTTTC. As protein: CSVARGGGANVLTF.

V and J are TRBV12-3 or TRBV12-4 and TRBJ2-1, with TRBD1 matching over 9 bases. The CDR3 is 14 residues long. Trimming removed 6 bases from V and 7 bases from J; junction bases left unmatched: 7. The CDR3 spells CASSRTGATNEQFF. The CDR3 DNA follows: TGTGCCAGCAGCCGGACAGGGGCGACTAATGAGCAGTTCTTC.

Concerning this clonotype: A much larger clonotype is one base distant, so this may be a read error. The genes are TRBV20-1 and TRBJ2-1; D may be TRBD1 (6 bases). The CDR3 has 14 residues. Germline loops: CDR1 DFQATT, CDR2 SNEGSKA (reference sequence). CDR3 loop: CSTRGQPAYNEQFF. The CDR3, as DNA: TGCAGTACTAGAGGACAGCCAGCCTACAATGAGCAGTTCTTC.

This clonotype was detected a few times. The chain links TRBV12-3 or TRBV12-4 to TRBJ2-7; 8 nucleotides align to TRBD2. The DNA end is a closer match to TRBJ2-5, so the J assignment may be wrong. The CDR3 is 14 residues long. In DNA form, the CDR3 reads TGTGCCAGCAGTTCCGGGACTAGGCGGGAGACCCAGTACTTC. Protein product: CASSSGTRRETQYF.

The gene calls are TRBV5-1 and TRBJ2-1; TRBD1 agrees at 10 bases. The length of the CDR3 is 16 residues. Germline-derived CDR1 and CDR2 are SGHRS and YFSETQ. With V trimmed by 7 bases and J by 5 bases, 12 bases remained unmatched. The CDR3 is CASPSARDRGNNEQFF. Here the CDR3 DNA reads TGCGCCAGCCCCTCGGCAAGGGACAGGGGCAACAATGAGCAGTTCTTC.

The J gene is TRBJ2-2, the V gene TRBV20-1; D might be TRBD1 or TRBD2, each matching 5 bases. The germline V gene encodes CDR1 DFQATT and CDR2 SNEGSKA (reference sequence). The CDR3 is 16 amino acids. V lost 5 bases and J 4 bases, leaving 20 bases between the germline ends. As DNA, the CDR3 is TGCAGTGCTCCCCTGTTCACCGGGACCCTCACCGGGGAGCTGTTTTTT. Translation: CSAPLFTGTLTGELFF.

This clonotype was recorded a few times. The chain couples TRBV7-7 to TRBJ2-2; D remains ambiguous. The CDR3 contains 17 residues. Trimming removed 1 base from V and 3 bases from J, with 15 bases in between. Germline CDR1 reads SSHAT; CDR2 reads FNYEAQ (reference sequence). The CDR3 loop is CASSLGPEGKYTGELFF. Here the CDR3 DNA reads TGTGCCAGCAGCTTAGGCCCTGAAGGGAAGTACACCGGGGAGCTGTTTTTT. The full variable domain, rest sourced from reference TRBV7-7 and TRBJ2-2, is GAGVSQSPRYKVTKRGQDVTLRCDPISSHATLYWYQQALGQGPEFLTYFNYEAQPDKSGLPSDRFSAERPEGSISTLTIQRTEQRDSAMYRCASSLGPEGKYTGELFFGEGSRLTVL.

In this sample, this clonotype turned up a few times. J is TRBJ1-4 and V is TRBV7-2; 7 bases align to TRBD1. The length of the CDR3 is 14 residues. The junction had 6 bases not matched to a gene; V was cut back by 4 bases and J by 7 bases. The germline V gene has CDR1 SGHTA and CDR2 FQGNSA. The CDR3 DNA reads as TGTGCCAGCAGCTCAAGGACAGGCCCTGAAAAACTGTTTTTT. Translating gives CASSSRTGPEKLFF. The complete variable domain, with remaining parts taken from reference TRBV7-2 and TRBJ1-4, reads GAGVSQSPSNKVTEKGKDVELRCDPISGHTALYWYRQSLGQGLEFLIYFQGNSAPDKSGLPSDRFSAERTGGSVSTLTIQRTQQEDSAVYLCASSSRTGPEKLFFGSGTQLSVL.

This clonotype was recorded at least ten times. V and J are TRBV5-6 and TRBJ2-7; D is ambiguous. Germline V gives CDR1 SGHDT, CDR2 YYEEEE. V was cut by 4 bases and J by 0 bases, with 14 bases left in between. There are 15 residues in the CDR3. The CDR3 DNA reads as TGTGCCAGCAGCCAACTAACGCGGAGCTCCTACGAGCAGTACTTC. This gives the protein CASSQLTRSSYEQYF.

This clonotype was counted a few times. CDR3 sequence: CASIEDRETQYF. The CDR3 nucleotides read TGTGCCAGCATTGAGGACAGGGAGACCCAGTACTTC. The chain is built from TRBV27 and TRBJ2-5; 7 nucleotides match TRBD1. The germline CDR1 and CDR2 sequences are MNHEY and SMNVEV (reference sequence). This CDR3 has 12 amino acids. V was clipped by 7 bases and J by 5 bases; unmatched bases: 4.

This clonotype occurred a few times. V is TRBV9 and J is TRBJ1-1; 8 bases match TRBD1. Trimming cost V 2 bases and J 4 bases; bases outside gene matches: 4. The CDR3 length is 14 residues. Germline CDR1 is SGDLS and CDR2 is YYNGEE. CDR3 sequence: CASSVAGTGTEAFF. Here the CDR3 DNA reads TGTGCCAGCAGCGTGGCCGGGACAGGCACTGAAGCTTTCTTT.

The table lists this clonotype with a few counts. CDR3 sequence reads: CASPSPPGEQYF. The DNA of the CDR3 is TGTGCCAGTCCTTCCCCCCCCGGCGAGCAGTACTTC. The chain employs TRBV6-1 and TRBJ2-4; D not resolved. The DNA matches TRBJ2-7 better at its end, which makes the J call doubtful. Germline V gene sequence: CDR1 MNHNS, CDR2 SASEGT. The length of the CDR3 is 12 residues.

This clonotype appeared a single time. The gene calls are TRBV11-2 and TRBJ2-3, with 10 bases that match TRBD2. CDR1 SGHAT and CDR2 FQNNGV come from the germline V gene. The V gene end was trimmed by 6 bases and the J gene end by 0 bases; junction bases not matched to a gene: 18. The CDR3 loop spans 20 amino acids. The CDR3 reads CASRPLGRLAGETSTDTQYF. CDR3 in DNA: TGTGCCAGCAGACCTCTGGGTCGGCTAGCGGGGGAAACTAGCACAGATACGCAGTATTTT.

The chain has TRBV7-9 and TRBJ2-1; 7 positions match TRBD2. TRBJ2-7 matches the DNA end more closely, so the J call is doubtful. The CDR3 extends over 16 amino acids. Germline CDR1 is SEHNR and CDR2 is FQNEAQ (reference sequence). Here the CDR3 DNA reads TGTGCCAGCAGCACCTCAGGGCGGGGGTCCTACAATGAGCAGTACTTC. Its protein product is CASSTSGRGSYNEQYF.

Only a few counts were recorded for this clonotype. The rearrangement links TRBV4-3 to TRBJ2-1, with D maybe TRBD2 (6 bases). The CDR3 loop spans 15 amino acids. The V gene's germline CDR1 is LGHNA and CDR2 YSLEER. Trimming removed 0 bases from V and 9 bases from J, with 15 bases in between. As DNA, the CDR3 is TGCGCCAGCAGCCAAGATAGACTAGGGATGAGTGAGCAGTTCTTC. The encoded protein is CASSQDRLGMSEQFF.

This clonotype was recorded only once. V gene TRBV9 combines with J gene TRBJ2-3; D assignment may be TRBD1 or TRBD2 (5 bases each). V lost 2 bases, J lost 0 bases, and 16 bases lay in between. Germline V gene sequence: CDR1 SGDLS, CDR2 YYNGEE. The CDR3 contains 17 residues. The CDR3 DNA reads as TGTGCCAGCAGCGTTTCCGGGGCTCATCCTAGCACAGATACGCAGTATTTT. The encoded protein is CASSVSGAHPSTDTQYF.

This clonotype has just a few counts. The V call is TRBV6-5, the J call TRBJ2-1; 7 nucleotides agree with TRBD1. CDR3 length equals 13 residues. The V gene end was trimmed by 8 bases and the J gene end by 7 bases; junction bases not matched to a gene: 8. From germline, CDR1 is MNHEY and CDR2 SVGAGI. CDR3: CASVEGAVNEQFF. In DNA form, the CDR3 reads TGTGCCAGCGTAGAGGGGGCGGTTAATGAGCAGTTCTTC.

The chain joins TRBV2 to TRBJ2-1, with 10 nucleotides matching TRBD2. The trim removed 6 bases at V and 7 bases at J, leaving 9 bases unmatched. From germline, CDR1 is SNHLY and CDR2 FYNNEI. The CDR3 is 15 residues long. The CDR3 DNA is TGTGCCAGCAGGGGGCGGCTAGCGGGAGCGAATGAGCAGTTCTTC. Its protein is CASRGRLAGANEQFF. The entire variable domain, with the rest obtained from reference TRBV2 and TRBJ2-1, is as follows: EPEVTQTPSHQVTQMGQEVILRCVPISNHLYFYWYRQILGQKVEFLVSFYNNEISEKSEIFDDQFSVERPDGSNFTLKIRSTKLEDSAMYFCASRGRLAGANEQFFGPGTRLTVL.